This is a list of T cell receptor beta chains from one sample in a study of technical replicates of blood from a handful of donors. Sequenced by immunoSEQ multiplex PCR; TCRdb stores in-frame clones only, minus some. The table has some 87,000 clones, 96% seen once. The source material was T cells isolated from PBMCs. Receptors originate from a human donor in good health. The CDR3 runs from the conserved cysteine through the conserved F or W. Each record gives: J gene, clone size, V gene, CDR3 length, CDR3 protein. Expanded clones are given a class, and other clones once, few, many or no size at all.

TRBJ2-1,NA,TRBV7-6,16,CASSLVARQEYNEQFF
TRBJ2-7,NA,TRBV29-1,12,CSAAGQAREQYF
TRBJ2-1,NA,TRBV6-4,16,CASRLRGSGANNEQFF
TRBJ2-1,NA,TRBV13,16,CASSSGPGQGENEQFF
TRBJ1-2,NA,TRBV9,13,CASSVVDSHGYTF
TRBJ1-1,NA,TRBV5-4,15,CASSWTGRKNTEAFF
TRBJ2-5,NA,TRBV5-4,14,CASSLRSPGETQYF
TRBJ2-3,NA,TRBV2,17,CASSERGLAGGTDTQYF
TRBJ1-2,NA,TRBV28,16,CASSRTGEASIYGYTF
TRBJ2-7,NA,TRBV7-8,14,CASSISGRVFEQYF
TRBJ2-7,NA,TRBV4-1,17,CASSQDYRRPSSYEQYF
TRBJ2-7,once,TRBV27,12,CASSSGAYEQYF
TRBJ2-2,NA,TRBV5-6,14,CASSRDSGTGELFF
TRBJ2-7,NA,TRBV6-5,13,CASSYGPAYEQYF
TRBJ2-5,NA,TRBV7-9,14,CASSPDWGEETQYF
TRBJ1-1,once,TRBV27,14,CASSPGGLNTEAFF
TRBJ1-1,NA,TRBV7-9,16,CASSLAGQPMNTEAFF
TRBJ2-5,NA,TRBV28,16,CASSSLAGGRQETQYF
TRBJ2-2,NA,TRBV5-6,12,CASRRMTGELFF
TRBJ1-2,NA,TRBV9,13,CASAWAGNSAYTF
TRBJ2-1,many,TRBV6-4,15,CASSAQDSSYNEQFF
TRBJ2-3,NA,TRBV10-3,15,CAISDGLASTDTQYF
TRBJ1-1,NA,TRBV11-1,17,CASSYTGGAPFNTEAFF
TRBJ1-4,NA,TRBV19,14,CASSIRAVNEKLFF
TRBJ2-1,NA,TRBV19,13,CASSIPPYNEQFF
TRBJ2-5,NA,TRBV25-1,14,CASSMREYQETQYF
TRBJ2-7,NA,TRBV28,14,CASSASGSSYEQYF
TRBJ2-1,NA,TRBV5-5,15,CASSSKSGFGNEQFF
TRBJ1-5,NA,TRBV18,14,CASSPQASNQPQHF
TRBJ1-2,NA,TRBV5-1,16,CASSLGRGEGYYGYTF
TRBJ2-7,NA,TRBV7-2,13,CASSLNRDGEQYF
TRBJ2-2,NA,TRBV10-2,14,CASSAYLGVGELFF
TRBJ2-7,once,TRBV10-3,14,CAISELVSSYEQYF
TRBJ2-1,once,TRBV10-2,12,CASSEYGGDPFF
TRBJ1-2,NA,TRBV30,15,CAQTQPTGARDGYTF
TRBJ2-7,NA,TRBV5-4,13,CASSFREANEQYF
NA,NA,TRBV13,13,CASSLGYHYEQYF
TRBJ2-7,NA,TRBV11-3,14,CASSLQGFDYEQYF
TRBJ1-2,NA,TRBV6-5,15,CASSYSRTGYYGYTF
TRBJ2-3,NA,TRBV4-2,16,CASSQGTSGSTDTQYF
TRBJ2-2,NA,TRBV10-3,14,CAISVGGNTGELFF
TRBJ2-1,NA,TRBV7-2,13,CASSLDYYNEQFF
TRBJ2-1,NA,TRBV6-5,14,CASSRDKTYNEQFF
TRBJ2-1,NA,TRBV7-2,14,CASSFGGSYNEQFF
TRBJ2-7,NA,TRBV27,14,CASSFQPSSYEQYF
TRBJ1-5,NA,TRBV7-2,16,CASQMFGPHSNQPQHF
TRBJ2-3,once,TRBV5-1,14,CASSLGQPTDTQYF
TRBJ1-1,NA,TRBV27,13,CASSLSLLTEAFF
TRBJ2-3,NA,TRBV9,15,CASSTQGGFTDTQYF
TRBJ2-3,NA,TRBV4-3,16,CASSQDWQGDIDTQYF
TRBJ1-1,NA,TRBV28,13,CASSFSETVEAFF
TRBJ1-3,NA,TRBV7-2,15,CASSLAVQGGSTIYF
TRBJ2-1,NA,TRBV7-6,12,CASSFGRTEQFF
TRBJ2-1,NA,TRBV5-4,15,CASSLGGQSYNEQFF